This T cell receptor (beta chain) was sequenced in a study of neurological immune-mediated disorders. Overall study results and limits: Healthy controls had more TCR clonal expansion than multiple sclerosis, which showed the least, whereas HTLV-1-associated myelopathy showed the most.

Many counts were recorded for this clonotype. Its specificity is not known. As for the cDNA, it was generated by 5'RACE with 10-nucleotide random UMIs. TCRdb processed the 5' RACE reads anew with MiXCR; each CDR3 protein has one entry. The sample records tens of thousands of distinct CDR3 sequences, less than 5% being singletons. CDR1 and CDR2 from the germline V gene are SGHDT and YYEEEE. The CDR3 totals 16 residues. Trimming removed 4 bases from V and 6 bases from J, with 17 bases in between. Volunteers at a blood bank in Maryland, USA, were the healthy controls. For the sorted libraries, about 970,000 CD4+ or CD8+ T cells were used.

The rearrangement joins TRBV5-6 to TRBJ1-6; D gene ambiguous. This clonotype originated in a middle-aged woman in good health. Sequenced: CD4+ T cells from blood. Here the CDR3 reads CASSQRTGISNSPLHF. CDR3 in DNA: TGTGCCAGCAGCCAAAGGACGGGGATCAGTAATTCACCCCTCCACTTT.